The entry that follows covers one TCR beta chain sequence. These data come from a study of blood T cell repertoires in COVID-19. As for the study in general: The analysed material was cDNA or gDNA that came from T cells, B-cell-depleted T cells, or PBMCs.

Trimming removed 1 base from V and 4 bases from J; junction bases left unmatched: 12. Germline assignment: CDR1 SEHNR and CDR2 FQNEAQ (reference sequence). The CDR3 has 19 amino acids. Only in-frame clones appear in the TCRdb table, and some are missing; sequencing was by immunoSEQ multiplex PCR. The data show a few hundred thousand clones, roughly 90% seen once. Seattle cases were enrolled at active infection and followed longitudinally. The sample comprised peripheral blood. The chain combines TRBV7-9 with TRBJ2-3, with 12 bases fitting TRBD2. This receptor was taken from a woman aged 30 to 39 with COVID-19, enrolled during active disease. The CDR3 DNA reads as TGTGCCAGCAGCTTAGAGGCCCCGACTAGCGGGAGTATGGCAGATACGCAGTATTTT. Amino acid sequence: CASSLEAPTSGSMADTQYF.